A single TCR beta chain is shown here with its context. Its specificity is unknown. This record comes from a study of shared clonotypes between healthy human individuals. Overall study results and limits: Compared with clonotypes that all four donors shared, non-shared clonotypes had lower generation probabilities. Memory subsets had estimated richness that was generally smaller than that of naive subsets.

Repertoires were generated with immunoSEQ multiplex PCR, while TCRdb's copy carries only in-frame clones and drops some. This table holds some 1,600,000 clones, 95% to 99% found once. Germline CDR1 and CDR2: MDHEN and SYDVKM. V shed 4 bases and J shed 4 bases, with 11 bases lying between them. CDR3 length equals 14 residues. The sequencing sample was made of naive CD4+ T cells sorted from blood. Subset indicated: CD45RA+ positively selected. This clonotype was sampled from a man aged 30-40 years in good health. V and J are TRBV28 and TRBJ1-5; no definite D call. CDR3 in amino acids: CASSSPRSNQPQHF. As DNA, the CDR3 is TGTGCCAGCAGTTCACCCAGGAGTAATCAGCCCCAGCATTTT.